This entry features one TCR beta chain sequence. The clone's antigen remains unknown. No base quality information exists; no much larger clone differs at one position. This record comes from a study of CD8 T cells in Susac syndrome (dated by TCRdb to between 2018 and 2020). At the level of the whole study: Whether CD8+ T cell activation and differentiation in Susac syndrome was antigen driven was tested using repertoire sequencing. The research as a whole found: The TCR sequencing and HLA analysis was acknowledged to have included a relatively small number of individuals.

RNA was extracted using the RNeasy kit, and roughly 0.5 to 1 ug of the RNA was reverse transcribed with random hexamers. The immunoSEQ multiplex PCR assay, which covers 54 Vbeta and 13 Jbeta segments, was used to amplify TCR beta CDR3 regions. To correct PCR amplification bias, a synthetic template baseline was used for both primer optimization and computational correction. On the authors' methods: Only productive sequences were kept, with reads annotated to V, D and J genes according to IMGT and analyzed in immunoSEQ Analyzer. Clonality was computed as one minus Shannon entropy normalized by log2 of the number of productive unique sequences. Public and private clones were assessed among the 100 most prevalent clones of each patient and control. Clones were defined as Susac-specific if absent from the healthy and MS cohorts, from under 1,200 published viral clones and from other ImmuneACCESS disease sequences. TCRdb applied fastp at Q25 and MiXCR to the public reads, then kept only in-frame beta chains. Under each unique CDR3 protein, matching rows form one entry showing the most common genes and DNA. The V and J calls reflect TCRdb's pipeline rather than the authors' work. Within this sample are around 120,000 distinct CDR3 sequences, with roughly 93% of them counted one time only. Of the sample, about 0.096% is held by the ten largest clones.

Peripheral blood CD8+ and CD4+ T cells from healthy donors, Susac syndrome patients and multiple sclerosis patients were profiled using high-throughput TCR beta sequencing. The multiple sclerosis controls were treatment-naive patients who had stable or active relapsing-remitting disease and met the revised McDonald criteria. Bulk CD8+ and CD4+ T cells were purified by magnetic negative isolation, whereas CD8+ TEMRA cells were enriched by FACS. Blood was drawn into EDTA tubes, processed within 24 hours, and PBMCs were isolated by density gradient centrifugation. PBMCs intended for TCR sequencing were cryopreserved in liquid nitrogen and thawed later in a water bath at 37 degrees C. Purity of sorted or isolated CD4+, CD8+ and CD8+ TEMRA cells was at least 90%. The CDR3 measures 14 amino acids from cysteine to phenylalanine. Kept here is only the CDR3 DNA, which spans 42 bases and is read in frame from base 1. For this chain, trimming is 3 bases at the V end and 4 bases at the J end, and the number of junction bases without a gene match is 5. Via the germline V gene (reference sequence), CDR1 is LNHDA and CDR2 SQIVND.

Sequencing was carried out using CD4+ T cells from PBMCs. The rearrangement combines TRBV19 with TRBJ1-2; 7 junctional bases match TRBD1. This clonotype originated in a human donor with multiple sclerosis. The CDR3 in this case is CASSMRGHTYGYTF. Read as DNA, the sequence is TGTGCCAGTAGTATGAGGGGGCACACCTATGGCTACACCTTC.